The subject of this entry is one TCR beta chain. Its specific antigen is unknown. The sample holds no much larger clone one base away, and base qualities are not on file. Enrolling through a virtual design, the prospective study's participants ranged in age from roughly 18 to 95 years and lived across roughly 24 United States geographic areas. In the prospective study, participants were assigned to cohorts based on the clinical history participants reported in a screening survey and a study questionnaire. Each participant in the prospective study had whole blood, serum and a nasopharyngeal or oropharyngeal swab collected by mobile phlebotomists. Prospective study participants could optionally give additional blood draws and questionnaires over a roughly two-month period. Blood samples from the prospective study were shipped frozen or at room temperature prior to DNA extraction. TCRbeta CDR3 regions were amplified from genomic DNA by means of the immunoSEQ Assay, a bias-controlled multiplex PCR. The study's own analysis went as follows. Nucleated cell counts per sample were estimated from amplification of reference gene primers within the assay. To quantify the absolute abundance of each unique TCRbeta CDR3 rearrangement, sequence reads were collapsed and filtered. For each sample, productive Simpson clonality was calculated by taking the square root of Simpson's diversity index across productive rearrangements. The clones in this table, taken by TCRdb from immuneACCESS, are in-frame only. Not every clone is retained; where verified, under half of the shortfall comes from an unresolved V gene, and the cause of the rest is unknown. That table is the source of V, J and clone size, and D and trimming were worked out from the DNA. The sample has approximately 260,000 clones on record, under 90% of them singletons. The top ten clonotypes cover around 3.9% of the sample.

Trimming removed 5 bases from V and 4 bases from J; the gene matches leave 7 bases unexplained. The germline V gene gives CDR1 as MNHEY and CDR2 as SVGEGT. The CDR3 sequence holds 17 residues, the cysteine and phenylalanine included. Kept here is only the CDR3 DNA, which spans 51 bases and is read in frame from base 1. The data stem from a study of blood T cell repertoires in COVID-19 (dated by TCRdb to about 2020). Regarding the research as a whole: Collaborator samples came from the United States, Italy and Spain and covered acute and convalescent phases of COVID-19. The material from the prospective study consisted of cDNA or gDNA derived from T cells, B-cell-depleted T cells, or PBMCs. The dataset comprised deeply sampled blood TCRbeta repertoires from subjects exposed to, actively infected with, or recovered from COVID-19. The repertoires were made available in a free public database intended to serve as a resource for research on the immune response to SARS-CoV-2. Samples were obtained from the ongoing ImmuneRACE study (first 160 participants) and from about 1,300 subjects provided by 6 global collaborators. The sample metadata nearly always contained a de-identified subject ID, COVID-19 status, age in years and sex. Where available, HLA class I and class II types were obtained from metadata supplied by the sample provider rather than from assay-based typing.

General conclusions and limits of the study: The amount of clinical and demographic metadata varied by source and participant and was provided uncurated.

The TCR sequence derives from a man aged 25-40 years with acute COVID-19. The sample taken for sequencing was PBMCs or T cells enriched from blood (not recorded which). The chain is assembled from TRBV6-2 or TRBV6-3 and TRBJ2-1, with TRBD2 identical over 14 junction bases. The CDR3 corresponds to CASSPGTSGSSYNEQFF. The nucleotide sequence reads TGTGCCAGCAGTCCGGGGACTAGCGGGAGTTCTTACAATGAGCAGTTCTTC.